These T cell receptor beta chains were read from a single sample in a study of T cell responses to AZD1222 COVID-19 vaccine. Data came from immunoSEQ multiplex PCR; TCRdb stores just in-frame clones and leaves some out. Here the sample spans 57,000 or so clones, about 70% being singletons. The sample consisted of peripheral blood, taken on day 0 of AZD1222 vaccination. These receptors all come from an adult in good health. CDR3s include the opening cysteine and the closing phenylalanine or tryptophan. Fields, in order: D gene, clone size, V gene, J gene, CDR3 length, CDR3 protein, CDR3 DNA. D genes are given only for firm matches. Some rows mark clone size as missing; the rest say once, few, many or name a class of expanded clone.

d_call: .; clone_size: few; v_call: TRBV5-4; j_call: TRBJ2-1; cdr3_length: 14; cdr3_aa: CASSPSTGRDEQFF; cdr3_nt: TGTGCCAGCAGCCCGTCGACAGGGAGGGATGAGCAGTTCTTC
d_call: .; clone_size: .; v_call: TRBV2; j_call: TRBJ1-5; cdr3_length: 11; cdr3_aa: CASGGITSQHF; cdr3_nt: TGTGCCAGCGGCGGGATCACGTCCCAGCATTTT
d_call: .; clone_size: .; v_call: TRBV9; j_call: TRBJ2-1; cdr3_length: 15; cdr3_aa: CASSAGTAPNNEQFF; cdr3_nt: TGTGCCAGCAGCGCCGGGACTGCCCCCAACAATGAGCAGTTCTTC
d_call: .; clone_size: once; v_call: TRBV9; j_call: TRBJ1-1; cdr3_length: 13; cdr3_aa: CASSEGIWTEAFF; cdr3_nt: TGTGCCAGCAGCGAAGGGATATGGACTGAAGCTTTCTTT
d_call: .; clone_size: few; v_call: TRBV7-2; j_call: TRBJ1-2; cdr3_length: 14; cdr3_aa: CASSLDGPYYGYTF; cdr3_nt: TGTGCCAGCAGCTTAGACGGCCCCTACTATGGCTACACCTTC
d_call: .; clone_size: .; v_call: TRBV7-9; j_call: TRBJ2-5; cdr3_length: 13; cdr3_aa: CASTRWGEETQYF; cdr3_nt: TGTGCCAGCACCCGGTGGGGGGAAGAGACCCAGTACTTC
d_call: TRBD2; clone_size: .; v_call: TRBV5-1; j_call: TRBJ2-2; cdr3_length: 15; cdr3_aa: CASSWTSPYTGELFF; cdr3_nt: TGCGCCAGCAGTTGGACTAGCCCTTACACCGGGGAGCTGTTTTTT
d_call: TRBD2; clone_size: .; v_call: TRBV2; j_call: TRBJ2-3; cdr3_length: 14; cdr3_aa: CASRLAGGSDTQYF; cdr3_nt: TGTGCCAGCAGACTAGCGGGGGGTTCAGATACGCAGTATTTT
d_call: .; clone_size: .; v_call: TRBV7-2; j_call: TRBJ2-7; cdr3_length: 18; cdr3_aa: CASSLSKIGTYEGYEQYF; cdr3_nt: TGTGCCAGCAGCTTATCGAAGATTGGGACTTACGAGGGCTACGAGCAGTACTTC
d_call: TRBD2; clone_size: once; v_call: TRBV3-1/TRBV3-2; j_call: TRBJ2-7; cdr3_length: 16; cdr3_aa: CASSQEQRGDSYEQYF; cdr3_nt: TGTGCCAGCAGCCAAGAACAGCGGGGGGACTCCTACGAGCAGTACTTC
d_call: .; clone_size: once; v_call: TRBV27; j_call: TRBJ2-2; cdr3_length: 15; cdr3_aa: CASSFLLSNTGELFF; cdr3_nt: TGTGCCAGCAGTTTCCTATTGTCGAACACCGGGGAGCTGTTTTTT
d_call: .; clone_size: .; v_call: TRBV6-2/TRBV6-3; j_call: TRBJ2-4; cdr3_length: 12; cdr3_aa: CASGLAKNIQYF; cdr3_nt: TGTGCCAGCGGCCTAGCCAAAAACATTCAGTACTTC
d_call: .; clone_size: .; v_call: TRBV6-5; j_call: TRBJ1-5; cdr3_length: 12; cdr3_aa: CASSRINQPQHF; cdr3_nt: TGTGCCAGCAGTCGGATTAATCAGCCCCAGCATTTT
d_call: TRBD1; clone_size: .; v_call: TRBV4-3; j_call: TRBJ1-2; cdr3_length: 14; cdr3_aa: CASSQRTGGDGYTF; cdr3_nt: TGCGCCAGCAGCCAAAGGACAGGGGGGGATGGCTACACCTTC
d_call: TRBD1; clone_size: .; v_call: TRBV5-6; j_call: TRBJ1-5; cdr3_length: 15; cdr3_aa: CASSLTGGRNQPQHF; cdr3_nt: TGTGCCAGCAGCTTAACAGGGGGAAGAAATCAGCCCCAGCATTTT
d_call: .; clone_size: .; v_call: TRBV10-3; j_call: TRBJ1-1; cdr3_length: 14; cdr3_aa: CAISEDGKNTEAFF; cdr3_nt: TGTGCCATCAGTGAGGACGGTAAGAACACTGAAGCTTTCTTT
d_call: .; clone_size: .; v_call: TRBV5-1; j_call: TRBJ2-2; cdr3_length: 12; cdr3_aa: CASSLEGGELFF; cdr3_nt: TGCGCCAGCAGCTTGGAGGGCGGGGAGCTGTTTTTT
d_call: .; clone_size: .; v_call: TRBV19; j_call: TRBJ1-3; cdr3_length: 15; cdr3_aa: CASIDRGSSGNTIYF; cdr3_nt: TGTGCCAGTATTGATCGTGGGAGCTCTGGAAACACCATATATTTT
d_call: TRBD2; clone_size: .; v_call: TRBV14; j_call: TRBJ2-7; cdr3_length: 15; cdr3_aa: CASSHPGGPSREQYF; cdr3_nt: TGTGCCAGCAGCCATCCGGGAGGGCCCTCAAGGGAGCAGTACTTC
d_call: .; clone_size: .; v_call: TRBV6-2/TRBV6-3; j_call: TRBJ1-5; cdr3_length: 15; cdr3_aa: CASSTKTRGNQPQHF; cdr3_nt: TGTGCCAGCAGTACCAAAACCCGGGGCAATCAGCCCCAGCATTTT
d_call: .; clone_size: once; v_call: TRBV5-6; j_call: TRBJ1-2; cdr3_length: 13; cdr3_aa: CASSSPANYGYTF; cdr3_nt: TGTGCCAGCAGCTCTCCCGCCAACTATGGCTACACCTTC
d_call: .; clone_size: .; v_call: TRBV7-9; j_call: TRBJ2-2; cdr3_length: 14; cdr3_aa: CASSLVAGAGELFF; cdr3_nt: TGTGCCAGCAGCTTAGTTGCTGGGGCCGGGGAGCTGTTTTTT
d_call: TRBD1; clone_size: once; v_call: TRBV15; j_call: TRBJ1-2; cdr3_length: 16; cdr3_aa: CATSRSPGTGAAGYTF; cdr3_nt: TGTGCCACCAGCAGAAGTCCCGGGACAGGGGCGGCTGGCTACACCTTC
d_call: TRBD1; clone_size: .; v_call: TRBV28; j_call: TRBJ2-7; cdr3_length: 14; cdr3_aa: CASIRYRGTYEQYF; cdr3_nt: TGTGCCAGCATCCGATACAGGGGTACGTACGAGCAGTACTTC
d_call: .; clone_size: .; v_call: TRBV7-3; j_call: TRBJ1-1; cdr3_length: 14; cdr3_aa: CASSRGASNTEAFF; cdr3_nt: TGTGCCAGCAGCCGAGGGGCCTCGAACACTGAAGCTTTCTTT
d_call: .; clone_size: .; v_call: TRBV12-3/TRBV12-4; j_call: TRBJ1-1; cdr3_length: 13; cdr3_aa: CASSWTVDTEAFF; cdr3_nt: TGTGCCAGCAGTTGGACAGTAGACACTGAAGCTTTCTTT
d_call: TRBD1; clone_size: .; v_call: TRBV4-1; j_call: TRBJ1-5; cdr3_length: 15; cdr3_aa: CATSQPGTEYQPQHF; cdr3_nt: TGCGCCACCAGCCAACCCGGGACAGAGTATCAGCCCCAGCATTTT
d_call: .; clone_size: .; v_call: TRBV19; j_call: TRBJ2-1; cdr3_length: 13; cdr3_aa: CASSILGEAEQFF; cdr3_nt: TGTGCCAGTAGTATATTAGGGGAAGCTGAGCAGTTCTTC
d_call: .; clone_size: .; v_call: TRBV18; j_call: TRBJ1-1; cdr3_length: 13; cdr3_aa: CASSPNGNTEAFF; cdr3_nt: TGTGCCAGCTCACCGAACGGGAACACTGAAGCTTTCTTT
d_call: .; clone_size: .; v_call: TRBV10-3; j_call: TRBJ1-2; cdr3_length: 14; cdr3_aa: CAISDRQTPYGYTF; cdr3_nt: TGTGCCATCAGTGACCGACAGACGCCCTATGGCTACACCTTC
d_call: .; clone_size: .; v_call: TRBV13; j_call: TRBJ2-7; cdr3_length: 11; cdr3_aa: CASSPVEKQYF; cdr3_nt: TGTGCCAGCAGCCCCGTCGAAAAGCAGTACTTC
d_call: .; clone_size: .; v_call: TRBV7-9; j_call: TRBJ2-7; cdr3_length: 12; cdr3_aa: CASSFGSYEQYF; cdr3_nt: TGTGCCAGCAGCTTTGGGTCCTACGAGCAGTACTTC
d_call: TRBD1; clone_size: .; v_call: TRBV25-1; j_call: TRBJ1-1; cdr3_length: 15; cdr3_aa: CASSEYRQGNTEAFF; cdr3_nt: TGTGCCAGCAGTGAGTATAGACAGGGTAATACTGAAGCTTTCTTT
d_call: .; clone_size: .; v_call: TRBV4-3; j_call: TRBJ1-2; cdr3_length: 15; cdr3_aa: CASSQSAGTYYGYTF; cdr3_nt: TGCGCCAGCAGCCAGTCGGCCGGGACCTACTATGGCTACACCTTC
d_call: TRBD2; clone_size: .; v_call: TRBV7-2; j_call: TRBJ2-3; cdr3_length: 19; cdr3_aa: CASSRRVSGGASRSDTQYF; cdr3_nt: TGTGCCAGCAGCAGGAGGGTCAGCGGGGGGGCCTCTCGGTCAGATACGCAGTATTTT
d_call: .; clone_size: .; v_call: TRBV2; j_call: TRBJ1-1; cdr3_length: 10; cdr3_aa: CASRNTEAFF; cdr3_nt: TGTGCCAGCCGGAACACTGAAGCTTTCTTT
d_call: .; clone_size: .; v_call: TRBV5-1; j_call: TRBJ1-2; cdr3_length: 13; cdr3_aa: CASSLDPIGGYTF; cdr3_nt: TGCGCCAGCAGCTTGGACCCTATCGGCGGCTACACCTTC
d_call: .; clone_size: .; v_call: TRBV7-2; j_call: TRBJ2-6; cdr3_length: 16; cdr3_aa: CASSWDFSSGANVLTF; cdr3_nt: TGTGCCAGCAGCTGGGACTTTTCCTCTGGGGCCAACGTCCTGACTTTC
d_call: .; clone_size: .; v_call: TRBV18; j_call: TRBJ2-2; cdr3_length: 14; cdr3_aa: CASTTGGLAGELFF; cdr3_nt: TGTGCCAGCACAACCGGGGGGCTCGCCGGGGAGCTGTTTTTT
d_call: TRBD1; clone_size: .; v_call: TRBV28; j_call: TRBJ1-3; cdr3_length: 14; cdr3_aa: CASSSQGLGNTIYF; cdr3_nt: TGTGCCAGCAGTTCACAGGGGTTAGGGAACACCATATATTTT
d_call: .; clone_size: .; v_call: TRBV12-3/TRBV12-4; j_call: TRBJ1-2; cdr3_length: 12; cdr3_aa: CASSRQAYGYTF; cdr3_nt: TGTGCCAGCAGTAGACAGGCCTATGGCTACACCTTC
d_call: .; clone_size: .; v_call: TRBV27; j_call: TRBJ1-2; cdr3_length: 13; cdr3_aa: CASSSTGLYGYTF; cdr3_nt: TGTGCCAGCAGTTCCACGGGCCTTTATGGCTACACCTTC
d_call: .; clone_size: .; v_call: TRBV5-1; j_call: TRBJ2-6; cdr3_length: 15; cdr3_aa: CASSPLISGANVLTF; cdr3_nt: TGCGCCAGCAGCCCCTTGATCTCTGGGGCCAACGTCCTGACTTTC
d_call: .; clone_size: .; v_call: TRBV28; j_call: TRBJ1-6; cdr3_length: 15; cdr3_aa: CASSSPGGEGSPLHF; cdr3_nt: TGTGCCAGCAGCTCCCCCGGGGGGGAGGGTTCACCCCTCCACTTT
d_call: .; clone_size: .; v_call: TRBV7-2; j_call: TRBJ1-1; cdr3_length: 16; cdr3_aa: CASSLSNLGRATEAFF; cdr3_nt: TGTGCCAGCAGCTTATCGAATTTGGGCAGGGCCACTGAAGCTTTCTTT
d_call: .; clone_size: once; v_call: TRBV7-2; j_call: TRBJ1-3; cdr3_length: 14; cdr3_aa: CASSLGGVGNTIYF; cdr3_nt: TGTGCCAGCAGCTTAGGAGGGGTGGGAAACACCATATATTTT
d_call: .; clone_size: once; v_call: TRBV11-2; j_call: TRBJ1-6; cdr3_length: 13; cdr3_aa: CASRGLINSPLHF; cdr3_nt: TGTGCCAGCAGGGGATTAATTAATTCACCCCTCCACTTT
d_call: .; clone_size: medium-sized; v_call: TRBV4-2; j_call: TRBJ2-3; cdr3_length: 12; cdr3_aa: CASSQDLGTQYF; cdr3_nt: TGTGCCAGCAGCCAAGATCTGGGGACGCAGTATTTT
d_call: TRBD1; clone_size: .; v_call: TRBV28; j_call: TRBJ1-2; cdr3_length: 13; cdr3_aa: CASTLDRAYGYTF; cdr3_nt: TGTGCCAGCACCCTTGACAGGGCCTATGGCTACACCTTC
d_call: TRBD1; clone_size: once; v_call: TRBV7-9; j_call: TRBJ2-7; cdr3_length: 12; cdr3_aa: CASSLGTGEQYF; cdr3_nt: TGTGCCAGCAGCTTAGGGACAGGCGAGCAGTACTTC
d_call: .; clone_size: .; v_call: TRBV7-5; j_call: TRBJ2-1; cdr3_length: 15; cdr3_aa: CARSCASEICNEQFF; cdr3_nt: TGTGCCAGAAGCTGCGCCAGCGAGATCTGCAATGAGCAGTTCTTC
d_call: .; clone_size: .; v_call: TRBV28; j_call: TRBJ1-5; cdr3_length: 15; cdr3_aa: CASSFSDRSNQPQHF; cdr3_nt: TGTGCCAGCAGTTTCTCCGACAGGTCCAATCAGCCCCAGCATTTT
d_call: TRBD2; clone_size: .; v_call: TRBV9; j_call: TRBJ2-7; cdr3_length: 12; cdr3_aa: CASGGDSYEQYF; cdr3_nt: TGTGCCAGCGGGGGGGACTCCTACGAGCAGTACTTC
d_call: .; clone_size: once; v_call: TRBV28; j_call: TRBJ1-1; cdr3_length: 15; cdr3_aa: CASSTGTGGLLEAFF; cdr3_nt: TGTGCCAGCAGTACCGGGACTGGCGGACTCCTGGAAGCTTTCTTT